The TCR beta chain under discussion was sequenced for a study of cytomegalovirus exposure and HLA in healthy donors. 13 Jbeta primers and 60 Vbeta primers were used for the PCR. Only in-frame clones appear in the TCRdb table, and some are missing; sequencing was by immunoSEQ multiplex PCR. The data contain over 70,000 clones, less than 75% of them seen just once; the ten biggest clones take up less than 9%. The CDR3 length is 13 residues. Trimming took 0 bases from V and 4 from J, leaving 6 bases between them. Germline CDR1 reads MNHEY; CDR2 reads SVGAGI. The chain uses TRBV6-5 and TRBJ1-1, with D possibly matching TRBD1 (5 bases). The sequenced material came from PBMCs. The source is a man aged 35-49 years in good health and CMV-seropositive. The CDR3 sequence: CASSYSTATEAFF. CDR3 sequence (DNA): TGTGCCAGCAGTTACTCGACAGCCACTGAAGCTTTCTTT.